This T cell receptor (beta chain) was observed in a study of OX40 agonist ivuxolimab in advanced cancers. Study-level information: Previous treatment with anti-PD-1, anti-PD-L1 or anti-CTLA-4 therapy was allowed; about 40% had received some. The study reported partial responses in three patients: one hepatocellular carcinoma, two cutaneous melanoma. Study-wide findings and caveats: A proportion of nonresponders additionally exhibited low normalized T-cell clonal expansion. Expanded peripheral T cell antigen specificity was not determined.

With 2 bases removed from V and 0 bases from J, the gap between germline ends came to 3 bases. This CDR3 contains 13 residues. Germline values: CDR1 MDHEN, CDR2 SYDVKM. Comments on this clone: What it binds is unknown.

Method: immunoSEQ multiplex PCR; TCRdb's copy keeps in-frame clones and lacks some. The sample lists roughly 61,000 clones, about 90% occurring once. This sequence was found in an adult with an advanced solid tumor such as melanoma, head and neck, liver or kidney cancer. The V and J genes are TRBV28 and TRBJ2-3; D is ambiguous. The source was CD4+ or CD8+ T cells sorted from blood, collected in a trial of the OX40 agonist ivuxolimab. CDR3 loop: CASSLPSTDTQYF. The DNA of the CDR3 is TGTGCCAGCAGTTTACCTAGCACAGATACGCAGTATTTT.